Shown below are 22 T cell receptor beta chains from a single sample sequenced in a study of OX40 agonist ivuxolimab in advanced cancers. Measured with immunoSEQ multiplex PCR; TCRdb has only the in-frame clones, and not every one. This table holds 80,000 or so clones, under 90% found once. The specimen comprised CD4+ or CD8+ T cells sorted from blood, sampled in a trial of the OX40 agonist ivuxolimab. These receptors all come from an adult with an advanced solid tumor such as melanoma, head and neck, liver or kidney cancer.

This chain links TRBV6-6 with TRBJ2-5; TRBD1 aligns across 9 bases. This CDR3 has 14 amino acids. V trimming: 6 bases; J trimming: 5 bases; junction bases outside the gene matches: 7. Per germline, CDR1 MNHNY and CDR2 SVGAGI (reference sequence). CDR3 in DNA: TGTGCCAGCAGCCGGGACAGGGTGTGGGAGACCCAGTACTTC. It translates to CASSRDRVWETQYF.

The chain joins TRBV7-2 to TRBJ1-1; D perhaps matches TRBD1 (6 bases). Germline-derived CDR1 and CDR2 are SGHTA and FQGNSA. The ends were cut back, 1 base at V and 6 bases at J, with 15 bases in the middle. CDR3 length equals 15 residues. CDR3 sequence: CASSLVVGAGAEAFF. As DNA, the CDR3 is TGTGCCAGCAGCTTAGTAGTTGGGGCAGGGGCTGAAGCTTTCTTT.

The chain has TRBV27 and TRBJ2-7; D could derive from TRBD1 or TRBD2 (5 bases each). This CDR3 has 16 residues. Germline-derived CDR1 and CDR2 are MNHEY and SMNVEV (reference sequence). V lost 2 bases to trimming and J lost 3 bases, with 17 bases between them. This CDR3 reads CASSLRGRRGYYEQYF. CDR3 DNA: TGTGCCAGCAGTTTAAGGGGACGACGGGGCTACTACGAGCAGTACTTC.

The V call is TRBV7-2, the J call TRBJ2-5; the D gene is possibly TRBD1 (6 bases). The J call could be wrong; TRBJ2-7 is a better fit for the DNA end. The CDR3 sequence is 14 residues long. Per the germline V gene, CDR1 is SGHTA and CDR2 is FQGNSA. The CDR3 region has the DNA TGTGCCAGCAGCTTACAGGGGACCTCCTACGAGCAGTACTTC. This translates into CASSLQGTSYEQYF.

About this clone itself: At the DNA level, this CDR3 is encoded by other sequences in the same sample as well. The genes are TRBV5-4 and TRBJ2-7, with D tentatively TRBD1 (5 bases). Germline loops: CDR1 SGHNT, CDR2 YYREEE (reference sequence). The V end was cut by 1 base, the J end by 4 bases, with 12 bases between. This CDR3 is built from 14 residues. In DNA, the CDR3 is TGTGCCAGCAGCTTGTCAGGGCAACTTTACGAGCAGTACTTC. Its protein product is CASSLSGQLYEQYF.

The chain uses TRBV5-1 and TRBJ2-1; D not certain. The germline gives CDR1 SGHRS, CDR2 YFSETQ. V lost 0 bases to trimming and J lost 4 bases, with 11 bases between them. The CDR3 has 15 amino acids. The CDR3 reads CASSLGSPSYNEQFF. The CDR3 DNA reads TGCGCCAGCAGCTTGGGTTCGCCTAGTTACAATGAGCAGTTCTTC. Looking up the rest from reference TRBV5-1 and TRBJ2-1 gives the full variable domain: KAGVTQTPRYLIKTRGQQVTLSCSPISGHRSVSWYQQTPGQGLQFLFEYFSETQRNKGNFPGRFSGRQFSNSRSEMNVSTLELGDSALYLCASSLGSPSYNEQFFGPGTRLTVL.

This sequence joins TRBV5-8 and TRBJ1-2; 11 bases align to TRBD1. The J segment lost 5 bases and the V segment lost 3 bases, leaving 15 bases of the junction unmatched. The germline V gene encodes CDR1 SGHTS and CDR2 YDEGEE. The CDR3 has 18 amino acids. The CDR3 protein is CASSSIPGQGDLRYGYTF. The CDR3 DNA follows: TGTGCCAGCAGCTCGATTCCGGGACAGGGGGACCTCAGATATGGCTACACCTTC. Full variable domain (remainder filled in from reference TRBV5-8 and TRBJ1-2): EAGVTQSPTHLIKTRGQQATLRCSPISGHTSVYWYQQALGLGLQFLLWYDEGEERNRGNFPPRFSGRQFPNYSSELNVNALELEDSALYLCASSSIPGQGDLRYGYTFGSGTRLTVV.

J is TRBJ2-2 and V is TRBV19, with D perhaps TRBD1 or TRBD2 (5 bases each). This CDR3 has 15 amino acids. Germline V gene lookup returns CDR1 LNHDA and CDR2 SQIVND (reference sequence). The ends were cut back, 7 bases at V and 2 bases at J, with 14 bases in the middle. The CDR3 loop reads CASTDSGTNTGELFF. The CDR3 DNA reads as TGTGCCAGTACCGACTCCGGGACCAACACCGGGGAGCTGTTTTTT.

This clone was picked up a small number of times. The chain is built from TRBV15 and TRBJ2-7, with TRBD1 matching over 7 bases. CDR1 is LNHNV and CDR2 is YYDKDF in the germline V gene (reference sequence). The ends lost 5 bases at V and 7 bases at J; junction bases unmatched: 8. This CDR3 contains 13 residues. CDR3 region: CATSGRQGWEQYF. The CDR3 DNA follows: TGTGCCACCAGCGGTAGACAGGGCTGGGAGCAGTACTTC.

This clone appeared once. The chain combines TRBV10-3 with TRBJ2-7; 8 bases agree with TRBD1. V lost 6 bases, J lost 2 bases, and 0 bases stayed unmatched. This CDR3 has 12 amino acids. CDR1 and CDR2 (germline): ENHRY, SYGVKD. CDR3 DNA sequence: TGTGCCATCAGACAGGGGGCCTACGAGCAGTACTTC. Its protein is CAIRQGAYEQYF.

This chain links TRBV6-6 with TRBJ1-1; D is undetermined. The CDR3 spans 15 residues. Germline-derived CDR1 and CDR2 are MNHNY and SVGAGI (reference sequence). Trimming removed 2 bases at V and 0 bases at J, with 10 bases between. Here the CDR3 DNA reads TGTGCCAGCAGTTACGGTGCGCTCCTGAACACTGAAGCTTTCTTT. It translates to CASSYGALLNTEAFF.

The chain uses TRBV5-3 and TRBJ1-3, with D possibly being TRBD1 (6 bases). TRBV5-3 is sorted into the ORF group, with uncertain function. The CDR3 length is 20 residues. The V and J ends lost 1 base and 4 bases respectively, with 27 bases between them. CDR3 region: CARSLPWGGAVGSHGNTIYF. The CDR3 DNA reads as TGTGCCAGAAGCTTGCCCTGGGGGGGCGCCGTGGGTTCACACGGAAACACCATATATTTT.

This clone was found a few times. The chain has TRBV5-4 and TRBJ1-2, with no clear D. The germline V gene encodes CDR1 SGHNT and CDR2 YYREEE (reference sequence). This CDR3 comprises 11 residues. The V and J ends lost 3 bases and 3 bases respectively, with 3 bases between them. The CDR3 reads CASSSHYGYTF. CDR3 coding DNA: TGTGCCAGCAGCTCCCACTATGGCTACACCTTC.

CDR3 protein: CASSKVTRNSGNTIYF. CDR3 nucleotide sequence: TGTGCCAGCAGCAAGGTGACGAGAAACTCTGGAAACACCATATATTTT. The chain is built from TRBV21-1 and TRBJ1-3. TRBV21-1 corresponds to a pseudogene. The CDR3 runs to 16 residues.

This clone showed up just a few times. This chain connects TRBV11-3 to TRBJ2-7; the match to TRBD2 covers 10 bases. Losses at the gene ends were 5 bases for V and 5 bases for J; bases not matched to a gene: 9. The germline gives CDR1 SGHNT, CDR2 YENEEA. The CDR3 is 15 amino acids. CDR3 DNA: TGTGCCAGCAGCCCGCGGGTAGCGGGAGGCCACGAGCAGTACTTC. This encodes CASSPRVAGGHEQYF.

The chain uses TRBV2 and TRBJ1-6; 7 nucleotides match TRBD1. Germline assignment: CDR1 SNHLY and CDR2 FYNNEI. There are 17 residues in the CDR3. J lost 0 bases, V lost 6 bases, and 8 bases had no gene match. The CDR3 protein is CASRTRTGASYNSPLHF. DNA for the CDR3: TGTGCCAGCAGGACTCGGACAGGAGCCTCCTATAATTCACCCCTCCACTTT. The variable domain in full, with the rest retrieved from reference TRBV2 and TRBJ1-6, is EPEVTQTPSHQVTQMGQEVILRCVPISNHLYFYWYRQILGQKVEFLVSFYNNEISEKSEIFDDQFSVERPDGSNFTLKIRSTKLEDSAMYFCASRTRTGASYNSPLHFGNGTRLTVT.

The rearrangement links TRBV29-1 to TRBJ2-2; 8 positions agree with TRBD1. Losses at the gene ends were 7 bases for V and 4 bases for J; bases not matched to a gene: 5. CDR3 length: 13 residues. The V gene's germline CDR1 is SQVTM and CDR2 ANQGSEA. CDR3 loop: CSARTGTTGELFF. The DNA of the CDR3 is TGCAGCGCCAGGACAGGGACCACCGGGGAGCTGTTTTTT.

This clone was recorded once. The chain recombines TRBV7-9 with TRBJ2-5, with D possibly TRBD1 on 5 matching bases. Looked up from germline, CDR1 is SEHNR and CDR2 is FQNEAQ (reference sequence). The CDR3 has 13 residues. Trimming removed 5 bases from V and 5 bases from J, with 12 bases in between. CDR3 in DNA: TGTGCCAGCAGCAGCAGTGGGGCGGAGACCCAGTACTTC. It is translated as CASSSSGAETQYF.

In this sample, this clone turned up a few times. The chain has TRBV7-9 and TRBJ2-7, with D possibly TRBD1 on 7 matching bases. This CDR3 comprises 14 residues. From germline, CDR1 is SEHNR and CDR2 FQNEAQ (reference sequence). The V end lost 1 base, the J end lost 4 bases, and 11 bases lay between the germline ends. The CDR3 loop is CASSLGQGGYEQYF. The CDR3 DNA reads as TGTGCCAGCAGCTTAGGACAGGGAGGATACGAGCAGTACTTC.

The chain joins TRBV9 to TRBJ2-4; 7 bases align to TRBD2. Germline V lookup: CDR1 SGDLS, CDR2 YYNGEE. The CDR3 loop spans 13 amino acids. V trimming: 0 bases; J trimming: 6 bases; junction bases outside the gene matches: 0. CDR3 in DNA: TGTGCCAGCAGCGTAGGCGGGGGAAACATTCAGTACTTC. Translating gives CASSVGGGNIQYF.

The chain carries TRBV5-1 and TRBJ1-2; TRBD1 agrees at 9 bases. V gave up 0 bases and J gave up 7 bases; unmatched junction bases: 7. CDR1 and CDR2 from the germline V gene are SGHRS and YFSETQ. The length of the CDR3 is 15 residues. CDR3 in amino acids: CASSLERGQGGGYTF. The DNA of the CDR3 is TGCGCCAGCAGCTTGGAACGGGGACAGGGAGGTGGCTACACCTTC.

The CDR3 loop reads CASSFYDSDSGANVLTF. CDR3 DNA: TGCGCCAGCAGCTTCTATGACAGCGACTCTGGGGCCAACGTCCTGACTTTC. The chain is built from TRBV4-3 and TRBJ2-6; tentative D call: TRBD1 (5 bases). There are 17 residues in the CDR3. Looked up from germline, CDR1 is LGHNA and CDR2 is YSLEER. The V end was cut by 5 bases, the J end by 0 bases, with 14 bases between.